The rows below give T cell receptor beta chains drawn from one sample of a study of control samples from healthy donors and cancer patients. Assay: immunoSEQ multiplex PCR; the TCRdb copy retains only in-frame clones and omits some. The sample yields more than 95,000 clones, approximately 84% seen once. The specimen was blood. These receptor sequences come from a man aged 18 to 30 in good health. The CDR3 runs from the conserved cysteine through the conserved F or W. The D gene is left open where the match is weak. Some rows have no size entry. The others give once, few or many, or a class for an expanded clone.

clone_size	d_call	v_call	j_call	cdr3_nt	cdr3_aa
-	-	TRBV5-6	TRBJ2-7	TGTGCCAGCAGCTTTCATAGGTACGAGCAGTACTTC	CASSFHRYEQYF
once	TRBD2	TRBV19	TRBJ2-5	TGTGCCAGTAGTGGACTAGCGGGGGCCCGGGAGACCCAGTACTTC	CASSGLAGARETQYF
-	-	TRBV2	TRBJ2-1	TGTGCCAGCAGTGAACCACGAGGTCTGAGCTCCTACAATGAGCAGTTCTTC	CASSEPRGLSSYNEQFF
few	-	TRBV7-2	TRBJ1-5	TGTGCCAGCAGCTGGGATAATCAGCCCCAGCATTTT	CASSWDNQPQHF
once	-	TRBV7-9	TRBJ2-5	TGTGCCAGCAGCCTTAGGGCCGAGACCCAGTACTTC	CASSLRAETQYF
-	-	TRBV11-3	TRBJ1-3	TGTGCCAGCAGCTTAGCGGGGGGCAGTTGGAACACCATATATTTT	CASSLAGGSWNTIYF
-	-	TRBV28	TRBJ1-2	TGTGTGGTATGGGGGAACTATGGCTACACCTTC	CVVWGNYGYTF
once	-	TRBV18	TRBJ2-6	TGTGCCAGCTCTCTTTTCGGCAACGGGGCCAACGTCCTGACTTTC	CASSLFGNGANVLTF
-	TRBD2	TRBV6-4	TRBJ2-1	TGTGCCAGCAGTCTAAGCGGGAACTCCTACAATGAGCAGTTCTTC	CASSLSGNSYNEQFF
few	-	TRBV5-4	TRBJ2-6	TGTGCCAGCAGCTTTCCCTCCGCCGGGACCGGGGCCAACGTCCTGACTTTC	CASSFPSAGTGANVLTF
few	-	TRBV6-2/TRBV6-3	TRBJ1-6	TGTGCCAGCAGTTACTCCAGGTCACCCCTCCACTTT	CASSYSRSPLHF
few	-	TRBV28	TRBJ1-1	TGTGCCAGCAGTTTATTATCTTCCTCGGGGGGGCAAGCTTTCTTT	CASSLLSSSGGQAFF
-	TRBD1	TRBV19	TRBJ2-1	TGTGCCAGTAGTATAGACCGGGACAGGGCCTACAATGAGCAGTTCTTC	CASSIDRDRAYNEQFF
-	-	TRBV19	TRBJ2-5	TGTGCCAGTAGTATAGAAGGACGGGAGACCCAGTACTTC	CASSIEGRETQYF
-	-	TRBV9	TRBJ2-3	TGTGCCAGCAGCGGTGGGGGGGACAGCCGCACAGATACGCAGTATTTT	CASSGGGDSRTDTQYF
-	TRBD1	TRBV18	TRBJ1-5	TGTGCCAGCTCACCCGGACAGGGGGCGAGTCAGCCCCAGCATTTT	CASSPGQGASQPQHF
-	TRBD2	TRBV19	TRBJ2-1	TGTGCCAGTAGTATATTTCCTAGCGGGATAGACAATGAGCAGTTCTTC	CASSIFPSGIDNEQFF
-	-	TRBV27	TRBJ1-1	TGTGCCAGCTCTTCTAAGGGGTCGGGGTCTTTCTTT	CASSSKGSGSFF
-	-	TRBV9	TRBJ2-3	TGTGCCAGCAGCGTAGGGGGAGATACGCAGTATTTT	CASSVGGDTQYF
-	-	TRBV2	TRBJ1-5	TGTGCCAGCAGTGAACGCTTTTATAGCAATCAGCCCCAGCATTTT	CASSERFYSNQPQHF